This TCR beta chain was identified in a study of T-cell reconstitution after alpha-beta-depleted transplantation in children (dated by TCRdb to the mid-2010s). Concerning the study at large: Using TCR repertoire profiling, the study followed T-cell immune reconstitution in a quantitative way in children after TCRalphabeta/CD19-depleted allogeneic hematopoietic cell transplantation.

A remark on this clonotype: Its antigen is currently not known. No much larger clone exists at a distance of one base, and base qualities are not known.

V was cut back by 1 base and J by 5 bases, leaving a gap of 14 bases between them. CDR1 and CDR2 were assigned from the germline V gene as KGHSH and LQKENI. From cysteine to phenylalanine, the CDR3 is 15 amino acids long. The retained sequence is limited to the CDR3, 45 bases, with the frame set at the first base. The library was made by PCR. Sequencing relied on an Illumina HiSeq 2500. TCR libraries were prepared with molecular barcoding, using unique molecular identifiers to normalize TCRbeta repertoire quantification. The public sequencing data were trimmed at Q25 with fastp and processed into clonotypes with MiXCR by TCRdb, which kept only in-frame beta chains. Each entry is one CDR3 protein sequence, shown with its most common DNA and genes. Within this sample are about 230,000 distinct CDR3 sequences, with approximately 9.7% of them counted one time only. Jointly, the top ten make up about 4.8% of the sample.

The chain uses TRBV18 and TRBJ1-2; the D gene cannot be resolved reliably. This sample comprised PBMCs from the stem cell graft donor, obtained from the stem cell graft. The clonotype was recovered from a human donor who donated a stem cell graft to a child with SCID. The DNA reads TGTGCCAGCTCACCACTCATTTCGGACCAGTATGGCTACACCTTC. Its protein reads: CASSPLISDQYGYTF.